This T cell receptor (beta chain) was observed in a study of blood T cells in healthy people across ages (dated by TCRdb to between 2015 and 2016). Concerning the study at large: In model experiments, template switching captured roughly one uniquely barcoded TCR beta cDNA molecule for every two T cells. To track age-related changes in TCR beta repertoire diversity, the study relied on deep sequencing normalized with unique cDNA molecular identifiers. Four age groups were formed from the donors: young (average about 16 years), middle-aged (approximately 40), aged (around 62) and long-lived (approximately 78). Donors of different ages were randomly distributed across sequencing lanes to avoid experimental bias. For two donors (one aged 18 to 30 and one aged 80 or older), the study analyzed two additional independent replicas of 1 million unique cDNA reads from the same blood draw.

To prepare the library, 5' RACE was applied. Sequencing was performed on an Illumina HiSeq 2500. A second PCR of 7 to 11 cycles was performed with a sample-barcoded 5' primer and a J-beta primer mix. A unique molecular identifier was introduced onto each TCR beta cDNA molecule by a template-switch 5' adaptor carrying 12 random nucleotides. Each sample yielded at least 2.5 million CDR3-containing paired-end reads. The Mint cDNA synthesis kit, primed by a TRBC-specific oligonucleotide, was used to synthesize first-strand cDNA from all RNA. Following uracil-DNA glycosylase treatment, all cDNA underwent a first 18-cycle PCR with the universal primers M1SS and BC2_uni_R. The study's own analysis went as follows. Each sample was normalized by randomly selecting 1 million high-quality reads, each carrying a distinct molecular identifier. Reads sharing molecular identifiers were discarded rather than binned into consensus sequences. CDR3 identification, clonotype clustering and error correction used MiTCR with a Q25 quality threshold and the strictest error-elimination algorithm. A nonparametric unseen species model with Euler transformation was used to estimate a lower bound on total TCR beta diversity. TCRdb passed the public sequencing reads through fastp at Q25 and MiXCR, retaining productive beta sequences. All rows with the same CDR3 protein become a single entry with the most common DNA and genes. These V and J calls rely on TCRdb rather than the paper's analysis. In this sample the table shows approximately 1.5 million distinct CDR3 sequences, 40% to 45% of which occur a single time. The top ten constitute around 4% of the sample.

Donors were 40 or so systemically healthy Caucasian individuals from Russia aged 6 to 90 years. Ten milliliters of peripheral blood were drawn from each donor into EDTA-treated Vacutainer tubes. Ficoll-Paque density-gradient centrifugation was used to isolate PBMCs, with at least 7 million per sample. Total RNA, at least 6 micrograms per sample, was extracted from PBMCs with Trizol reagent. The percentages of naive CD45RAhigh/CD27high T cells were determined by flow cytometry on a PBMC aliquot from every donor. On this clonotype itself: It has no known antigen specificity. No much larger clone is present one base from it, and per-base qualities are unavailable.

Results the study describes overall, beyond this receptor: The percentage of naive T cells measured by flow cytometry correlated strongly with observed TCR beta diversity. Compared with the aged group, the long-lived group had more naive CD4+ T cells, fewer expanded clones and increased TCR diversity, a pattern suggesting age selection. As age increased, observed TCR beta diversity per million T cells dropped in a roughly linear way, and a significant reduction was already evident by age 40. The CMV infection status of donors was not known, potentially confounding age-related changes in expanded clonotypes. Estimates of total diversity based on one million sequenced T cells were considered lower bounds and underestimates. Bulk unsorted PBMC profiling prevented conclusive comparison of naive and antigen-experienced compartments.

V ends up 5 bases short and J 3 bases short, with an unmatched junction base count of 4. The CDR3 runs 13 residues from the cysteine to the phenylalanine. Only CDR3 DNA is held: 39 bases, read in frame from base 1. The CDR1 and CDR2 encoded by the germline V gene are SGDLS and YYNGEE. What was sequenced was blood. The rearrangement combines TRBV9 with TRBJ1-2; the junction holds 7 bases that match TRBD1. This TCR derives from a woman under 30 in good health. The CDR3 amino acid sequence is: CASRGTADYGYTF. The DNA sequence reads TGTGCCAGCAGAGGGACAGCGGACTATGGCTACACCTTC. Full variable domain (CDR3 extended with the reference TRBV9 and TRBJ1-2 proteins): DSGVTQTPKHLITATGQRVTLRCSPRSGDLSVYWYQQSLDQGLQFLIQYYNGEERAKGNILERFSAQQFPDLHSELNLSSLELGDSALYFCASRGTADYGYTFGSGTRLTVV.